The 11 T cell receptor beta chains below come from one sample, sequenced in a study of T cell changes during pregnancy in multiple sclerosis. Measured with immunoSEQ multiplex PCR; TCRdb has only the in-frame clones, and not every one. The sample has under 100,000 clones, approximately 90% seen once. Sequenced here: peripheral blood, sampled in the first trimester of pregnancy. These receptors originate from a female donor in good health, enrolled as a control in a pregnancy study.

The rearrangement joins TRBV5-1 to TRBJ1-1; 9 positions agree with TRBD1. V shed 3 bases, J shed 4 bases, and the junction held 7 bases outside the gene matches. Germline values: CDR1 SGHRS, CDR2 YFSETQ. CDR3 length equals 15 residues. CDR3 nucleotide sequence: TGCGCCAGCAGCTCGCGGGACAGGGCGGGCACTGAAGCTTTCTTT. Amino acid sequence: CASSSRDRAGTEAFF.

CDR3 bases: TGTGCCAGCTCGCTTGGACAGGGGAAGGTTGCTGAAGCTTTCTTT. Encoded protein: CASSLGQGKVAEAFF. The chain joins TRBV18 to TRBJ1-1, with 9 bases that match TRBD1. V gave up 6 bases and J gave up 6 bases; unmatched junction bases: 11. This CDR3 is 15 amino acids long. Per the germline V gene, CDR1 is KGHSH and CDR2 is LQKENI.

This clone was picked up a small number of times. This sequence joins TRBV19 and TRBJ1-1, with D unresolved. The CDR3 extends over 12 amino acids. Trimming pared 6 bases from V and 1 base from J, leaving 6 bases between. Germline lookup yields CDR1 LNHDA and CDR2 SQIVND (reference sequence). The CDR3 sequence is CASRYRNTEAFF. Written as DNA, the CDR3 is TGTGCCAGTAGGTACAGGAACACTGAAGCTTTCTTT.

The gene calls are TRBV27 and TRBJ1-6, with 7 bases that match TRBD1. Germline trimming cut 9 bases from V and 9 bases from J; bases unmatched to any gene: 8. CDR3 length equals 13 residues. Germline CDR1 reads MNHEY; CDR2 reads SMNVEV (reference sequence). CDR3 sequence: CARPRGKGSPLHF. In nucleotides, the CDR3 is TGTGCCAGACCCAGGGGGAAAGGTTCACCCCTCCACTTT.

CDR3 sequence (DNA): TGTGCCAGTAGCCCTTCCCCAGGGGGCTATGGCTACACCTTC. Translation: CASSPSPGGYGYTF. This chain joins TRBV19 and TRBJ1-2; 7 nucleotides align to TRBD1. Germline CDR1 reads LNHDA; CDR2 reads SQIVND (reference sequence). This CDR3 has 14 residues. Trimming took 6 bases from V and 4 from J; bases not matched to a gene: 8.

This chain links TRBV6-5 with TRBJ1-2, with TRBD1 matching 8 bases. Germline V gene lookup returns CDR1 MNHEY and CDR2 SVGAGI. The junction had 6 bases not matched to a gene; V was cut back by 4 bases and J by 8 bases. This CDR3 spans 13 amino acids. CDR3 sequence: CASSSDRAPGYTF. The CDR3 DNA is TGTGCCAGCAGTTCGGACAGGGCGCCCGGCTACACCTTC.

V and J are TRBV27 and TRBJ2-1, with D possibly TRBD1 on 5 matching bases. CDR1 is MNHEY and CDR2 is SMNVEV in the germline V gene (reference sequence). This CDR3 has 15 amino acids. The ends were cut back, 3 bases at V and 3 bases at J, with 12 bases in the middle. This chain's CDR3 is CASSFRQRLYNEQFF. In DNA form, the CDR3 reads TGTGCCAGCAGTTTTAGACAGCGACTCTACAATGAGCAGTTCTTC.

This chain connects TRBV7-9 to TRBJ1-2, with D maybe TRBD1 (5 bases). The germline V gene has CDR1 SEHNR and CDR2 FQNEAQ (reference sequence). The CDR3 covers 14 residues. V lost 5 bases and J lost 4, with 14 bases in between. This chain's CDR3 is CASSRSSRVYGYTF. In DNA, the CDR3 is TGTGCCAGCAGCCGATCATCCAGGGTCTATGGCTACACCTTC.

This clone was picked up one time. This sequence joins TRBV7-9 and TRBJ2-5; D unclear. The germline V gene encodes CDR1 SEHNR and CDR2 FQNEAQ (reference sequence). The CDR3 extends over 13 amino acids. The ends were cut back, 2 bases at V and 3 bases at J, with 7 bases in the middle. CDR3 sequence reads: CASSLPVKETQYF. DNA of the CDR3: TGTGCCAGCAGCTTACCCGTAAAAGAGACCCAGTACTTC. The full variable domain, in which reference TRBV7-9 and TRBJ2-5 provide the parts outside the CDR3, is DTGVSQNPRHKITKRGQNVTFRCDPISEHNRLYWYRQTLGQGPEFLTYFQNEAQLEKSRLLSDRFSAERPKGSFSTLEIQRTEQGDSAMYLCASSLPVKETQYFGPGTRLLVL.

The V gene is TRBV7-2, the J gene TRBJ1-6; D not certain. The CDR3 loop spans 16 amino acids. Germline V gives CDR1 SGHTA, CDR2 FQGNSA. The V gene lost 5 bases and the J gene lost 4 bases, with 15 bases spanning the gap. DNA of the CDR3: TGTGCCAGCAGCCGCCGGTCGCAGGCATATAATTCACCCCTCCACTTT. Protein sequence: CASSRRSQAYNSPLHF.

The J gene is TRBJ1-2, the V gene TRBV4-3, with D perhaps TRBD1 (5 bases). Germline V gene data show CDR1 as LGHNA and CDR2 as YSLEER. Trimming stripped 0 bases from V and 4 bases from J, with 9 bases between. This CDR3 comprises 14 residues. CDR3 nucleotides: TGCGCCAGCAGCCAAGAAACAGGCAGCTATGGCTACACCTTC. Translated: CASSQETGSYGYTF.